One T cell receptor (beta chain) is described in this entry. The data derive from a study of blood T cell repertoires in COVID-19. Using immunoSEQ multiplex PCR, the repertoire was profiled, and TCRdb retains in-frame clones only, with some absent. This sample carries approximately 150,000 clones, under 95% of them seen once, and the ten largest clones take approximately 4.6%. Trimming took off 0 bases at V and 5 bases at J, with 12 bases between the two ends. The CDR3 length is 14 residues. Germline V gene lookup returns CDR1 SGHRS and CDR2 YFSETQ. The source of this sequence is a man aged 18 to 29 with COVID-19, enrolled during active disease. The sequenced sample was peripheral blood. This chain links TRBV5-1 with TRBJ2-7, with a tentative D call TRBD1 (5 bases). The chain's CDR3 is CASSLGQGKNEQYF. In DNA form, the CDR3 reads TGCGCCAGCAGCTTGGGGCAGGGAAAAAACGAGCAGTACTTC.